This T cell receptor beta chain appears in the sequencing data of a study of T cell changes during pregnancy in multiple sclerosis. Measured with immunoSEQ multiplex PCR; TCRdb has only the in-frame clones, and not every one. This sample has 38,000 or so clones, with around 89% found just once. Germline V gene sequence: CDR1 SNHLY, CDR2 FYNNEI. The length of the CDR3 is 15 residues. Trimming pared 7 bases from V and 0 bases from J, leaving 14 bases between. The source was CD4+ T cells from peripheral blood mononuclear cells, collected in the second trimester of pregnancy. The clonotype originates from a female donor with multiple sclerosis, enrolled in a pregnancy study. The rearrangement uses TRBV2 and TRBJ2-3, with D unresolved. The CDR3 sequence: CASTPNGFSTDTQYF. The CDR3 nucleotides are TGTGCCAGCACTCCGAACGGGTTTAGCACAGATACGCAGTATTTT.